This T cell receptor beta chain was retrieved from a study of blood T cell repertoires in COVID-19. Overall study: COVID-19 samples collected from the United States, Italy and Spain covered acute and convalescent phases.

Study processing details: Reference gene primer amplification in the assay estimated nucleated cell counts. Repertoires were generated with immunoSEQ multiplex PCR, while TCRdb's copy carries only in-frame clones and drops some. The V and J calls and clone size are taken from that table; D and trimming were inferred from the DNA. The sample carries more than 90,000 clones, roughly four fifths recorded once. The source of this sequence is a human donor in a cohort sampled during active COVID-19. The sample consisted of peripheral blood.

For the CDR3, the DNA is TGTGCCAGCAGTAACAGGGTCAATCAGCCCCAGCATTTT. Translation gives CASSNRVNQPQHF. This chain links TRBV6-5 with TRBJ1-5, with D possibly matching TRBD1 (6 bases). Germline V gives CDR1 MNHEY, CDR2 SVGAGI. The CDR3 totals 13 residues. V was pared by 5 bases and J by 3 bases, with 8 bases between.